This T cell receptor (beta chain) was recorded in a study of PD-L1 blockade in urothelial cancer. Study-wide context: Enrolled patients had been treated previously with 0 to 3 chemotherapy regimens. After treatment start, blood was analyzed at 3 weeks (second dose) and at 6 weeks. Regarding the study as a whole: Tumor-associated clones in blood expanded more at 3 weeks in durable-benefit patients.

Synthetic TCR analog templates were spiked into all PCRs individually. Sequenced by immunoSEQ multiplex PCR; TCRdb stores in-frame clones only, minus some. The sample has some 43,000 clones, around 84% seen once. Time point meaning: pretreatment peripheral blood. Points on this clone: Its antigen is still unknown.

The receptor's source is a man in his sixties with urothelial cancer. The sequencing used PBMCs, collected around atezolizumab (anti-PD-L1) treatment.

The CDR3 DNA reads as TGTGCCAGCAGCCCAATAGGGGGCTATAGCACAGATACGCAGTATTTT. Translating it yields CASSPIGGYSTDTQYF. This chain uses TRBV14 with TRBJ2-3; 7 nucleotides match TRBD1. The trim removed 4 bases at V and 0 bases at J, leaving 7 bases unmatched. The CDR3 contains 16 residues. Per the germline V gene, CDR1 is SGHDN and CDR2 is FVKESK.